This TCR beta chain appears in the sequencing data of a study of blood T cell repertoires in COVID-19. CDR1 is MDHEN and CDR2 is SYDVKM in the germline V gene. With 10 bases removed from V and 5 bases from J, the gap between germline ends came to 20 bases. This CDR3 has 15 amino acids. TCRdb's table, derived via immunoSEQ multiplex PCR, lists solely in-frame clones and lacks some. The sample holds fewer than 30,000 clones, under 80% seen once. The rearrangement joins TRBV28 to TRBJ2-2; D gene uncertain. This TCR was recovered from a woman between 65 and 79 years old with active or convalescent COVID-19. Sequencing was carried out using peripheral blood. This CDR3 is CATTPGASWTGELFF. CDR3 bases: TGTGCCACCACCCCCGGAGCCTCCTGGACCGGGGAGCTGTTTTTT.